A single sample is the source of the 24 T cell receptor beta chains below, sequenced in a study of cytomegalovirus exposure and HLA in healthy donors. The PCR employed 60 Vbeta primers together with 13 Jbeta primers. Measured with immunoSEQ multiplex PCR; TCRdb has only the in-frame clones, and not every one. The sample yields over 140,000 clones, approximately 80% seen once. Material for sequencing was PBMCs. The receptors derive from a man aged 25-45 years in good health and CMV-seropositive.

This chain connects TRBV6-1 to TRBJ2-1; TRBD1 agrees at 7 bases. V lost 1 base to trimming and J lost 7 bases; unmatched junction nucleotides: 7. This CDR3 spans 15 amino acids. CDR1 and CDR2 (germline): MNHNS, SASEGT. The CDR3 loop reads CASSEGQGVWNEQFF. CDR3 coding DNA: TGTGCCAGCAGTGAAGGGCAGGGGGTGTGGAATGAGCAGTTCTTC.

The chain couples TRBV29-1 to TRBJ2-2; D remains ambiguous. V lost 0 bases to trimming and J lost 5 bases, with 13 bases between them. The germline V gene has CDR1 SQVTM and CDR2 ANQGSEA. The CDR3 is made up of 15 amino acids. The CDR3 loop is CSVEEESEGTGELFF. The DNA for the CDR3 is TGCAGCGTTGAAGAGGAAAGCGAAGGAACCGGGGAGCTGTTTTTT.

Worth noting for this clone: Germline and junction disagree at one end, which may indicate a read error. The CDR3 here is CASSFGDSTGELLF. The CDR3 DNA sequence: TGCGCCAGCAGCTTCGGGGACAGCACCGGGGAGCTGCTTTTT. The genes are TRBV4-1 and TRBJ2-2; 7 bases are a match to TRBD1. CDR1 and CDR2 (germline): MGHRA, YSYEKL. The CDR3 is made up of 14 amino acids.

This rearrangement joins TRBV6-1 to TRBJ2-7; TRBD2 agrees at 10 bases. The V gene end was trimmed by 4 bases and the J gene end by 0 bases; junction bases not matched to a gene: 6. Germline V gene lookup returns CDR1 MNHNS and CDR2 SASEGT. CDR3 size: 16 residues. The CDR3 loop is CASSVRSGGPSYEQYF. CDR3 bases: TGTGCCAGCAGTGTCCGTAGCGGGGGGCCCTCCTACGAGCAGTACTTC.

CDR3 protein: CASSGQQVGGYTF. CDR3 sequence (DNA): TGTGCCAGCAGCGGACAGCAGGTTGGTGGCTACACCTTC. This chain joins TRBV2 and TRBJ1-2, with D tentatively TRBD1 (6 bases). From germline, CDR1 is SNHLY and CDR2 FYNNEI. The CDR3 is 13 residues long. V was clipped by 6 bases and J by 7 bases, with 15 bases between them. The variable domain in full, with the rest retrieved from reference TRBV2 and TRBJ1-2, is EPEVTQTPSHQVTQMGQEVILRCVPISNHLYFYWYRQILGQKVEFLVSFYNNEISEKSEIFDDQFSVERPDGSNFTLKIRSTKLEDSAMYFCASSGQQVGGYTFGSGTRLTVV.

This clone has more than one count but fewer than ten. The chain carries TRBV6-5 and TRBJ1-1, with TRBD1 as a possible D gene (6 bases). Germline V gene data show CDR1 as MNHEY and CDR2 as SVGAGI. This CDR3 contains 13 residues. V lost 5 bases and J lost 2, with 9 bases in between. In DNA, the CDR3 is TGTGCCAGCAGTCCGGGACAAAACACTGAAGCTTTCTTT. Its translation: CASSPGQNTEAFF.

The chain combines TRBV7-9 with TRBJ2-7, with TRBD1 matching 10 bases. This CDR3 has 15 residues. The V gene end was trimmed by 5 bases and the J gene end by 3 bases; junction bases not matched to a gene: 7. Germline CDR1 reads SEHNR; CDR2 reads FQNEAQ (reference sequence). The CDR3 sequence is CASSLRDRGVYEQYF. In DNA, the CDR3 is TGTGCCAGCAGCCTCCGGGACAGGGGCGTCTACGAGCAGTACTTC.

This chain connects TRBV6-5 to TRBJ1-2; 7 bases line up with TRBD1. This CDR3 contains 15 residues. V trimming: 2 bases; J trimming: 4 bases; junction bases outside the gene matches: 7. Germline assignment: CDR1 MNHEY and CDR2 SVGAGI. As DNA, the CDR3 is TGTGCCAGCAGTTACGGGCAGGGGGACGGCTATGGCTACACCTTC. Encoded protein: CASSYGQGDGYGYTF.

The genes are TRBV4-2 and TRBJ2-5; TRBD2 matches 13 bases. Trimming took 4 bases from V and 5 from J; bases not matched to a gene: 4. The CDR3 consists of 15 residues. Germline assignment: CDR1 LGHNA and CDR2 YNFKEQ. This chain's CDR3 is CASSLGLAGVETQYF. The CDR3 DNA sequence: TGTGCCAGCAGCCTAGGACTAGCGGGAGTCGAGACCCAGTACTTC.

This sequence joins TRBV7-3 and TRBJ1-6, with D possibly being TRBD1 (5 bases). V was trimmed by 5 bases and J by 4 bases, leaving 9 bases between them. This CDR3 has 14 residues. Germline lookup yields CDR1 SGHTA and CDR2 FQGTGA. The CDR3 sequence is CASSLDSYNSPLHF. CDR3 in DNA: TGTGCCAGCAGCCTCGACAGTTATAATTCACCCCTCCACTTT.

The V call is TRBV5-4, the J call TRBJ2-7; 10 bases agree with TRBD2. From germline, CDR1 is SGHNT and CDR2 YYREEE (reference sequence). This CDR3 comprises 14 residues. The trim removed 3 bases at V and 4 bases at J, leaving 4 bases unmatched. CDR3 coding DNA: TGTGCCAGCAGCTCCGCTAGCGGGAGTTACGAGCAGTACTTC. This translates into CASSSASGSYEQYF. Based on the CDR3 plus reference TRBV5-4 and TRBJ2-7, the full variable domain is ETGVTQSPTHLIKTRGQQVTLRCSSQSGHNTVSWYQQALGQGPQFIFQYYREEENGRGNFPPRFSGLQFPNYSSELNVNALELDDSALYLCASSSASGSYEQYFGPGTRLTVT.

This rearrangement joins TRBV30 to TRBJ1-5; 12 nucleotides match TRBD1. This CDR3 has 15 residues. Germline V CDR1 and CDR2: GTSNPN, SVGIG (reference sequence). The V segment lost 1 base and the J segment 5 bases; nucleotides outside the gene matches: 3. CDR3 amino acids: CAWSAGTGGYQPQHF. In DNA form, the CDR3 reads TGTGCCTGGAGTGCCGGGACAGGGGGCTATCAGCCCCAGCATTTT.

The chain recombines TRBV5-4 with TRBJ2-6, with 10 bases matching TRBD1. CDR1 is SGHNT, CDR2 YYREEE, per germline (reference sequence). The CDR3 loop spans 18 amino acids. The trim removed 3 bases at V and 2 bases at J, leaving 8 bases unmatched. Here the CDR3 DNA reads TGTGCCAGCAGCTCCCCGGGACAGGGGAAACCTGGGGCCAACGTCCTGACTTTC. The encoded protein is CASSSPGQGKPGANVLTF.

This sequence joins TRBV6-1 and TRBJ2-5; D is possibly TRBD2 (5 bases). This CDR3 spans 12 amino acids. In germline, CDR1 is MNHNS, CDR2 SASEGT. V was shortened by 1 base and J by 5 bases, with 5 bases between the two germline ends. In DNA, the CDR3 is TGTGCCAGCAGTGAAGGGGAGGAGACCCAGTACTTC. Amino acids: CASSEGEETQYF.

V and J are TRBV11-3 and TRBJ2-5; the match to TRBD1 covers 11 bases. Looked up from germline, CDR1 is SGHNT and CDR2 is YENEEA. Unmatched junction bases numbered 5, after V lost 4 bases and J lost 4 bases. The CDR3 has 15 residues. The CDR3 bases are TGTGCCAGCAGCTCTGGACAGGGGGCGGGAGAGACCCAGTACTTC. Its translation is CASSSGQGAGETQYF.

The CDR3 is CASSPDRGTDTQYF. The DNA of the CDR3 is TGTGCCAGCAGCCCGGACAGGGGGACAGATACGCAGTATTTT. This sequence joins TRBV7-3 and TRBJ2-3; 10 bases align to TRBD1. The CDR3 extends over 14 amino acids. Germline-derived CDR1 and CDR2 are SGHTA and FQGTGA. V lost 5 bases and J lost 3; bases outside the gene matches: 2.

This clone was seen more than once but under ten times. The chain joins TRBV7-9 to TRBJ2-7; 9 bases agree with TRBD1. The germline V gene has CDR1 SEHNR and CDR2 FQNEAQ (reference sequence). V shed 5 bases, J shed 3 bases, and the junction held 8 bases outside the gene matches. CDR3 length equals 15 residues. The CDR3 sequence is CASSRTGVWGYEQYF. CDR3 bases: TGTGCCAGCAGCCGGACAGGGGTTTGGGGCTACGAGCAGTACTTC.

The V and J genes are TRBV9 and TRBJ2-3, with 7 bases that match TRBD2. This CDR3 comprises 16 residues. The V gene end was trimmed by 0 bases and the J gene end by 2 bases; junction bases not matched to a gene: 6. Germline values: CDR1 SGDLS, CDR2 YYNGEE. In nucleotides, the CDR3 is TGTGCCAGCAGCGTAGGGCTAGCGGACATCACAGATACGCAGTATTTT. This sequence encodes CASSVGLADITDTQYF.

The chain carries TRBV30 and TRBJ2-7; the match to TRBD1 covers 7 bases. Looked up from germline, CDR1 is GTSNPN and CDR2 is SVGIG (reference sequence). V dropped 2 bases and J dropped 2; count of bases not matched to a gene: 0. The CDR3 spans 12 residues. The CDR3: CAWSQGAYEQYF. Written as DNA, the CDR3 is TGTGCCTGGAGTCAGGGGGCCTACGAGCAGTACTTC.

The chain employs TRBV2 and TRBJ2-7; weak D call: TRBD2 (5 bases). Germline V gene sequence: CDR1 SNHLY, CDR2 FYNNEI. The CDR3 has 14 residues. Trimming took 6 bases from V and 6 from J, leaving 18 bases between them. CDR3 in amino acids: CASSPWTSRVEQYF. The CDR3 DNA follows: TGTGCCAGCAGCCCCTGGACGTCGAGGGTCGAGCAGTACTTC.

The rearrangement joins TRBV2 to TRBJ2-6, with D tentatively TRBD2 (6 bases). CDR1 SNHLY and CDR2 FYNNEI come from the germline V gene. Trimming stripped 7 bases from V and 0 bases from J, with 10 bases between. This CDR3 is 15 amino acids long. In nucleotides, the CDR3 is TGTGCCAGCAAGGCGGGGAGCTCTGGGGCCAACGTCCTGACTTTC. Its translation is CASKAGSSGANVLTF.

The chain combines TRBV6-5 with TRBJ2-1; a weak D match, TRBD2 (5 bases). The germline gives CDR1 MNHEY, CDR2 SVGAGI. This CDR3 is 13 amino acids long. The V end was cut by 4 bases, the J end by 3 bases, with 7 bases between. CDR3 protein: CASSSRDYNEQFF. The DNA of the CDR3 is TGTGCCAGCAGTTCCCGGGACTACAATGAGCAGTTCTTC.

The chain uses TRBV27 and TRBJ1-1; D unclear. This CDR3 is 17 amino acids long. Between the trimmed V and J ends, which lost 5 bases and 2 bases, there was a span of 21 bases. Germline assignment: CDR1 MNHEY and CDR2 SMNVEV (reference sequence). CDR3 protein: CASSPGIDLLDNTEAFF. CDR3 nucleotide sequence: TGTGCCAGCAGTCCGGGGATAGACCTATTAGATAACACTGAAGCTTTCTTT.

The chain has TRBV2 and TRBJ2-7; possibly TRBD1 for D (6 bases). Germline V gene lookup returns CDR1 SNHLY and CDR2 FYNNEI. The CDR3 contains 13 residues. The V end was cut by 4 bases, the J end by 6 bases, with 13 bases between. The CDR3 protein is CASSVETGLEQYF. In DNA, the CDR3 is TGTGCCAGCAGTGTAGAGACAGGCCTCGAGCAGTACTTC.